These T cell receptor beta chains were read from a single sample in a study of regulatory dendritic cells for organ transplantation. The antigens for these receptors are not known. Method: immunoSEQ multiplex PCR; TCRdb's copy keeps in-frame clones and lacks some. The repertoire has 10,000 to 11,000 clones, roughly 80% of them found once; the top ten carry under 3%. The specimen was memory CD4+ T cells from blood cultured with dendritic cells. Every receptor here comes from a human donor in good health. Both conserved end residues are part of each CDR3. Each record gives: clone size, D gene, J gene, V gene, CDR3 protein, CDR3 DNA. D genes are given only for firm matches. Where a row states a size, it is once, few, many or the class of an expanded clone; other rows omit it.

>-|-|TRBJ2-7|TRBV6-6
CASNPGLTYEQYF
TGTGCCAGCAACCCAGGGTTGACCTACGAGCAGTACTTC
>once|TRBD2|TRBJ2-7|TRBV9
CASSTPGGLTYEQYF
TGTGCCAGCAGCACCCCGGGGGGTCTAACCTACGAGCAGTACTTC
>-|TRBD2|TRBJ2-4|TRBV7-2
CASHTGGLGIQYF
TGTGCCAGCCATACGGGGGGGCTGGGCATTCAGTACTTC
>-|-|TRBJ2-7|TRBV10-3
CAISEGPLNEQYF
TGTGCCATCAGTGAGGGTCCCCTCAACGAGCAGTACTTC
>-|-|TRBJ1-2|TRBV7-9
CASSLVGDNYGYTF
TGTGCCAGCAGCTTAGTCGGGGACAACTATGGCTACACCTTC
>-|TRBD1|TRBJ1-5|TRBV28
CASSDSGQYSNQPQHF
TGTGCCAGCAGTGATTCGGGACAGTATAGCAATCAGCCCCAGCATTTT
>-|-|TRBJ2-2|TRBV9
CASSVDLTGELFF
TGTGCCAGCAGCGTAGACCTGACCGGGGAGCTGTTTTTT
>-|-|TRBJ2-1|TRBV5-1
CATRQGYNEQFF
TGCGCCACCAGGCAGGGATACAATGAGCAGTTCTTC
>once|TRBD2|TRBJ2-7|TRBV5-4
CASSLGTSVYEQYF
TGTGCCAGCAGCTTGGGGACTAGTGTTTACGAGCAGTACTTC
>-|-|TRBJ2-6|TRBV29-1
CSASGAPSGANVLTF
TGCAGCGCCTCAGGGGCCCCCTCTGGGGCCAACGTCCTGACTTTC
>-|-|TRBJ2-7|TRBV25-1
CASSPSGGGAYEQYF
TGTGCCAGCAGTCCCTCAGGGGGAGGAGCCTACGAGCAGTACTTC